This T cell receptor beta chain was documented in a study of CD4 and CD8 cells across lung adenocarcinoma regions. Samples came from patients with localized non-small cell lung adenocarcinoma. This clonotype came up many times. Looked up from germline, CDR1 is MNHNS and CDR2 is SASEGT. The CDR3 runs to 16 residues. Trimming took off 6 bases at V and 0 bases at J, with 17 bases between the two ends. Each CDR3 protein is one row after TCRdb ran MiXCR on the PCR reads. The sample lists about 19,000 distinct CDR3 sequences; around 46% were seen once. This TCR came from a male donor with lung adenocarcinoma. The CD4 and CD8 labels of this study may be unreliable. The J gene is TRBJ1-1, the V gene TRBV6-1, with a possible D match to TRBD1 (6 bases). What was sequenced was CD4+ T cells from the margin of a lung tumor. The CDR3 loop is CASRGQGRGMNTEAFF. In nucleotides, the CDR3 is TGTGCCAGCAGAGGGCAGGGGCGGGGGATGAACACTGAAGCTTTCTTT.